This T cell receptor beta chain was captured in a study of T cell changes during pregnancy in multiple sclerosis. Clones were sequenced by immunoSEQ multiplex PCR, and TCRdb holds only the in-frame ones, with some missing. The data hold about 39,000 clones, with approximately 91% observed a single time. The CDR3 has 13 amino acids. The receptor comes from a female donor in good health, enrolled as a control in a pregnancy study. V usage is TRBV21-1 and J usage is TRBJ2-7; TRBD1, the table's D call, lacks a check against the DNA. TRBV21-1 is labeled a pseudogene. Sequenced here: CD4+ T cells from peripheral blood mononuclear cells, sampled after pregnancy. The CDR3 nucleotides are TGTGCCCCCTCTTCTTGGGCAAATTACGAGCAGTACTTC. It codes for CAPSSWANYEQYF.